This T cell receptor (beta chain) was captured by sequencing in a study of T cell changes during pregnancy in multiple sclerosis. The germline gives CDR1 SGHVS, CDR2 FNYEAQ. This CDR3 region has 18 residues. With V trimmed by 1 base and J by 2 bases, 13 bases remained unmatched. The protocol was immunoSEQ multiplex PCR, while the TCRdb copy is restricted to in-frame clones and leaves out a portion. The sample contains around 100,000 clones, 80% to 95% of which appear only once. The TCR originated in a female donor with multiple sclerosis, enrolled in a pregnancy study. Here the sequenced sample was peripheral blood, taken in the third trimester of pregnancy. V is TRBV7-6 and J is TRBJ2-7; 8 bases line up with TRBD2. The CDR3 DNA reads TGTGCCAGCAGCTTAGGGATCAAACCGGGACTAGGAGCCTACGAGCAGTACTTC. Translating gives CASSLGIKPGLGAYEQYF. The full variable domain, completed using reference TRBV7-6 and TRBJ2-7, is GAGVSQSPRYKVTKRGQDVALRCDPISGHVSLYWYRQALGQGPEFLTYFNYEAQQDKSGLPNDRFSAERPEGSISTLTIQRTEQRDSAMYRCASSLGIKPGLGAYEQYFGPGTRLTVT.